This T cell receptor beta chain emerged from a study of blood T cells in healthy people across ages. Primers used in a second PCR of roughly 6 to 12 cycles were a sample-barcoded 5' primer and a J-beta primer mix. Every cDNA molecule bore a tag from a template-switch adaptor containing 12 random nucleotides. Every sample gave at least 2.5 million paired-end reads containing CDR3. MiXCR, run by TCRdb on the 5' RACE reads, gives a single entry per CDR3 protein. The table includes under 750,000 distinct CDR3 sequences, roughly 48% detected once. This clonotype turned up a few times. Sequenced: blood. The receptor was derived from a man older than 75 in good health.

CDR3 in DNA: TGTGCCAGCAGCTTACCTGACCGACAGGGGGGTTTAGAGTTCTTC. It encodes CASSLPDRQGGLEFF. This rearrangement joins TRBV7-9 to TRBJ2-1; 9 bases line up with TRBD1. CDR1 and CDR2 (germline): SEHNR, FQNEAQ (reference sequence). CDR3 length equals 15 residues. J was trimmed by 14 bases and V by 2 bases; bases with no gene match: 13.